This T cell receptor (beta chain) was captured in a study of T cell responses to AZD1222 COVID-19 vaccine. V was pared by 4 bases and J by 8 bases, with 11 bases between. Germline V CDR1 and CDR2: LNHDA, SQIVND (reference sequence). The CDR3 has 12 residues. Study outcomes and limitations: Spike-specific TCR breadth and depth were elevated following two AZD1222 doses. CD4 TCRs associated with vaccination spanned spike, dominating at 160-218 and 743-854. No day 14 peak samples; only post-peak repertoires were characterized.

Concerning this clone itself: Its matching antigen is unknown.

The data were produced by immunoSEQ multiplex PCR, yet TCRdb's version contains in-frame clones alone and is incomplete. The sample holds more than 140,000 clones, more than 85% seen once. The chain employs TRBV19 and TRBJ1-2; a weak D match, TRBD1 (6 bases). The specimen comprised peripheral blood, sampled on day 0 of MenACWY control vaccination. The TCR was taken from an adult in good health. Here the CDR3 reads CASSNPGEGYTF. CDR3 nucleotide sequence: TGTGCCAGTAGTAACCCAGGGGAAGGCTACACCTTC.